The rows below give T cell receptor beta chains drawn from one sample of a study of blood T cell repertoires in COVID-19. The method was immunoSEQ multiplex PCR; TCRdb's version includes in-frame clones alone and lacks a portion of them. The sample has some 150,000 clones, about 85% seen once. The specimen was peripheral blood. The receptors here all came from a human donor in a cohort sampled during active COVID-19. The CDR3 runs from the conserved cysteine through the conserved F or W. A D gene is named only where the DNA matches it firmly. The size field is filled for only some rows; it gives once, few, many or a size class.

j_call cdr3_length v_call d_call clone_size cdr3_aa cdr3_nt
TRBJ1-1 14 TRBV9 - - CASSTRQVNTEAFF TGTGCCAGCAGCACCCGACAGGTGAACACTGAAGCTTTCTTT
TRBJ2-5 14 TRBV2 - - CASSEAGYQETQYF TGTGCCAGCAGTGAGGCGGGGTACCAAGAGACCCAGTACTTC
TRBJ1-2 15 TRBV18 TRBD1 - CASSVTGEGDGGYTF TGTGCCAGCTCGGTCACAGGGGAAGGAGATGGTGGCTACACCTTC
TRBJ1-5 15 TRBV10-3 - many CAISESGDMNQPQHF TGTGCCATCAGTGAGTCTGGGGACATGAATCAGCCCCAGCATTTT
TRBJ1-2 11 TRBV29-1 - many CSVEEQVGYTF TGCAGCGTTGAAGAACAGGTCGGCTACACCTTC
TRBJ2-2 15 TRBV6-1 - - CASSRTDSNTGELFF TGTGCCAGCAGTAGGACAGACAGTAACACCGGGGAGCTGTTTTTT
TRBJ2-3 14 TRBV24-1 TRBD2 - CATSEAGGTDTQYF TGTGCCACCAGTGAGGCGGGAGGGACAGATACGCAGTATTTT
TRBJ2-5 13 TRBV7-3 TRBD1 few CASSFRQGETQYF TGTGCCAGCAGCTTTAGACAGGGAGAGACCCAGTACTTC
TRBJ2-2 16 TRBV5-4 TRBD2 - CASSRGLAEDTGELFF TGTGCCAGCAGCCGCGGACTAGCGGAGGACACCGGGGAGCTGTTTTTT
TRBJ2-7 18 TRBV5-1 TRBD2 - CASSLEGLAGGVSYEQYF TGCGCCAGCAGCTTGGAGGGACTAGCGGGAGGTGTTTCCTACGAGCAGTACTTC
TRBJ2-5 13 TRBV3-1/TRBV3-2 - - CASSPPGLETQYF TGTGCCAGCAGCCCTCCAGGGTTAGAGACCCAGTACTTC
TRBJ1-1 15 TRBV6-5 - many CASSYSGRGNTEAFF TGTGCCAGCAGTTACTCGGGCAGGGGGAACACTGAAGCTTTCTTT
TRBJ1-1 12 TRBV12-3/TRBV12-4 TRBD1 - CASSDRVVEAFF TGTGCCAGCAGTGACAGGGTTGTGGAAGCTTTCTTT
TRBJ1-2 14 TRBV4-3 - - CASSQDRTSYGYTF TGCGCCAGCAGCCAAGATCGGACATCCTATGGCTACACCTTC
TRBJ2-3 14 TRBV5-1 - - CASSLGTGTDTQYF TGCGCCAGCAGCTTGGGGACAGGCACAGATACGCAGTATTTT
TRBJ2-6 18 TRBV30 TRBD1 - CAWSVRRQGATGANVLTF TGTGCCTGGAGTGTAAGGAGACAGGGGGCGACTGGGGCCAACGTCCTGACTTTC
TRBJ1-3 13 TRBV28 - - CASSLYDRNTIYF TGTGCCAGCAGTTTATACGACAGGAACACCATATATTTT
TRBJ1-1 15 TRBV2 TRBD1 - CASSVLGQQNTEAFF TGTGCCAGCAGTGTTTTGGGACAGCAGAACACTGAAGCTTTCTTT
TRBJ2-7 14 TRBV7-6 - few CASSLEPDTYEQYF TGTGCCAGCAGCTTAGAGCCAGACACCTACGAGCAGTACTTC
TRBJ1-6 16 TRBV28 TRBD1 - CASSWNPGQRNSPLHF TGTGCCAGCAGTTGGAACCCGGGACAGCGAAATTCACCCCTCCACTTT
TRBJ1-1 14 TRBV19 TRBD1 - CASSTLTGGTEAFF TGTGCCAGTAGTACCCTCACAGGGGGCACTGAAGCTTTCTTT
TRBJ2-3 16 TRBV7-2 TRBD2 - CASSLASGRVLDTQYF TGTGCCAGCAGCTTAGCTAGCGGGAGGGTTCTGGATACGCAGTATTTT
TRBJ2-3 16 TRBV7-9 - few CASSPRVGTHRDTQYF TGTGCCAGCAGCCCCCGGGTGGGGACACACAGAGATACGCAGTATTTT
TRBJ1-1 16 TRBV5-1 - - CASSLNGLSAVTEAFF TGCGCCAGCAGCTTGAACGGCCTTAGCGCAGTCACTGAAGCTTTCTTT
TRBJ2-1 15 TRBV19 - - CASSELSSSYNEQFF TGTGCCAGTAGTGAGCTCTCGAGCTCCTACAATGAGCAGTTCTTC
TRBJ2-2 15 TRBV11-2 TRBD1 - CASSSGQGGTGELFF TGTGCCAGCAGCTCGGGACAGGGGGGCACCGGGGAGCTGTTTTTT
TRBJ2-5 17 TRBV30 TRBD2 - CAWTKIGLAGNQETQYF TGTGCCTGGACCAAAATAGGACTAGCGGGGAACCAAGAGACCCAGTACTTC
TRBJ1-1 15 TRBV11-2 - - CASSLKWAGNTEAFF TGTGCCAGCAGCTTAAAGTGGGCAGGGAACACTGAAGCTTTCTTT
TRBJ2-3 17 TRBV4-2 - - CASSQEVAGTGVDTQYF TGTGCCAGCAGCCAAGAAGTGGCCGGGACGGGGGTAGATACGCAGTATTTT
TRBJ2-5 15 TRBV2 - - CASSEAIAVEETQYF TGTGCCAGCAGCGAGGCTATAGCGGTAGAAGAGACCCAGTACTTC
TRBJ2-7 17 TRBV30 TRBD2 few CAWSEERISGRGYEQYF TGTGCCTGGAGTGAGGAGAGGATAAGCGGGAGGGGCTACGAGCAGTACTTC
TRBJ2-7 15 TRBV11-2 TRBD1 - CASSKPGQVSYEQYF TGTGCCAGCAGCAAACCGGGACAGGTCTCCTACGAGCAGTACTTC
TRBJ1-1 15 TRBV6-5 - once CASRTNLGGGTEAFF TGTGCCAGCAGGACCAACTTGGGGGGAGGCACTGAAGCTTTCTTT
TRBJ1-6 16 TRBV4-2 TRBD1 - CASSQTRTGNNSPLHF TGTGCCAGCAGCCAAACCCGGACAGGGAATAATTCACCCCTCCACTTT
TRBJ2-7 13 TRBV15 TRBD2 - CATSRGGLAEQYF TGTGCCACCAGCAGGGGCGGACTAGCGGAGCAGTACTTC
TRBJ1-5 16 TRBV6-2/TRBV6-3 - - CASSYPDPPGDQPQHF TGTGCCAGCAGTTACCCGGACCCCCCAGGGGATCAGCCCCAGCATTTT
TRBJ2-1 15 TRBV6-2/TRBV6-3 TRBD2 - CASSRYGGSMYEQFF TGTGCCAGCAGTCGTTACGGCGGGAGTATGTATGAGCAGTTCTTC
TRBJ2-1 17 TRBV7-9 TRBD2 - CASTDRSGAGVNNEQFF TGTGCCAGCACCGACAGGTCCGGAGCGGGAGTGAACAATGAGCAGTTCTTC
TRBJ2-1 13 TRBV6-2/TRBV6-3 - - CASSTNRGNEQFF TGTGCCAGCAGTACGAATAGGGGGAATGAGCAGTTCTTC
TRBJ1-3 14 TRBV5-5 - - CASSWGGDGNTIYF TGTGCCAGCAGCTGGGGGGGTGACGGAAACACCATATATTTT
TRBJ1-6 14 TRBV2 TRBD1 - CATSRDSQNSPLHF TGTGCCACCTCTCGGGACAGTCAGAATTCACCCCTCCACTTT
TRBJ2-7 15 TRBV7-3 TRBD2 once CASSSGTSEPYEQYF TGTGCCAGCAGCTCCGGGACTAGCGAGCCCTACGAGCAGTACTTC
TRBJ2-1 15 TRBV5-8 TRBD2 - CASTTGGSAYNEQFF TGTGCCAGCACCACGGGAGGATCAGCATACAATGAGCAGTTCTTC
TRBJ2-3 15 TRBV3-1/TRBV3-2 - - CASSQDYGSTDTQYF TGTGCCAGCAGCCAAGACTACGGGAGCACAGATACGCAGTATTTT
TRBJ2-7 12 TRBV5-4 - - CASSLGLHEQYF TGTGCCAGCAGCTTGGGTCTCCACGAGCAGTACTTC
TRBJ2-2 17 TRBV7-2 TRBD1 - CASSSPGDRLSAGELFF TGTGCCAGCAGCTCCCCGGGGGACAGGCTGTCCGCCGGGGAGCTGTTTTTT
TRBJ1-2 13 TRBV7-9 TRBD1 - CASSLTGEHGYTF TGTGCCAGCAGCTTGACAGGGGAGCATGGCTACACCTTC
TRBJ2-3 13 TRBV6-6 - - CASSGGPPDTQYF TGTGCCAGCAGCGGGGGGCCGCCAGATACGCAGTATTTT
TRBJ2-4 15 TRBV28 - - CASSFGGMSKNIQYF TGTGCCAGCAGTTTCGGCGGGATGAGCAAAAACATTCAGTACTTC
TRBJ2-2 15 TRBV19 - - CASSPSSANTGELFF TGTGCCAGTAGTCCCTCCTCCGCGAACACCGGGGAGCTGTTTTTT
TRBJ2-7 14 TRBV18 - - CASSPRRETYEQYF TGTGCCAGCTCACCCCGTCGAGAGACCTACGAGCAGTACTTC
TRBJ1-1 14 TRBV9 - few CASSVVHSHTEAFF TGTGCCAGCAGCGTAGTCCACAGCCACACTGAAGCTTTCTTT
TRBJ2-5 15 TRBV9 TRBD1 once CASSILDRAQETQYF TGTGCCAGCAGCATTTTAGACAGGGCGCAAGAGACCCAGTACTTC
TRBJ2-1 14 TRBV6-5 - few CASRWGQAYNEQFF TGTGCCAGCAGGTGGGGACAAGCCTACAATGAGCAGTTCTTC
TRBJ2-7 15 TRBV6-5 TRBD2 - CASSLGGRASYEQYF TGTGCCAGCTCCTTAGGAGGGAGGGCCTCCTACGAGCAGTACTTC
TRBJ1-2 12 TRBV27 - - CASATQGNGYTF TGTGCCAGCGCTACACAGGGTAATGGCTACACCTTC